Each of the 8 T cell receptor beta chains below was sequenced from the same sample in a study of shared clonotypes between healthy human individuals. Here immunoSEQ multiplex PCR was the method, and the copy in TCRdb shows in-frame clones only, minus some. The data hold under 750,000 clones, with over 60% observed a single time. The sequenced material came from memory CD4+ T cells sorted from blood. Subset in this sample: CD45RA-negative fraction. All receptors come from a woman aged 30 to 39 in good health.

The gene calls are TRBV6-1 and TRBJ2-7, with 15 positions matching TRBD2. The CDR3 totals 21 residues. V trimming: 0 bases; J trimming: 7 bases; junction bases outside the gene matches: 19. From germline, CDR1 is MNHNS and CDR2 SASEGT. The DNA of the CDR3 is TGTGCCAGCAGTGAAGCAGGACTAGCGGGAGGGATCGATCTATTATTGGGAGAGCAGTACTTC. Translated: CASSEAGLAGGIDLLLGEQYF.

CDR3 sequence: CSVAKDSYEQYF. The DNA for the CDR3 is TGCAGCGTTGCCAAAGACTCCTACGAGCAGTACTTC. The chain links TRBV29-1 to TRBJ2-5; D unclear. The assigned J gene may be wrong: the sequence end matches TRBJ2-7 better. The germline gives CDR1 SQVTM, CDR2 ANQGSEA. There are 12 residues in the CDR3.

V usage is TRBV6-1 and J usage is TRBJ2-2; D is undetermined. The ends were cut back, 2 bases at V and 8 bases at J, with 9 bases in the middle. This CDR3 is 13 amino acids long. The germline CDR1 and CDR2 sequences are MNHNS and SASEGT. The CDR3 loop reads CASSENRVGELFF. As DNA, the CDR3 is TGTGCCAGCAGTGAAAACAGAGTAGGGGAGCTGTTTTTT.

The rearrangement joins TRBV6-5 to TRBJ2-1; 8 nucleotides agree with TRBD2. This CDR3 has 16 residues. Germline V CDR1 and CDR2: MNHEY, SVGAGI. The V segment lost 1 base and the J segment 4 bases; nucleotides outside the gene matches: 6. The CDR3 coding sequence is TGTGCCAGCAGTTACTACCAGCGGGGGTCTTACAATGAGCAGTTCTTC. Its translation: CASSYYQRGSYNEQFF.

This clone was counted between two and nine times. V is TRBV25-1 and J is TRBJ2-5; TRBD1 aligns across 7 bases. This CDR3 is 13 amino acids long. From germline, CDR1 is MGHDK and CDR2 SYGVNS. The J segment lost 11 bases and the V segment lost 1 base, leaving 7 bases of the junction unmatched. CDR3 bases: TGTGCCAGCAGTGAATCGGGTCAGGGGGAGCAGTACTTC. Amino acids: CASSESGQGEQYF.

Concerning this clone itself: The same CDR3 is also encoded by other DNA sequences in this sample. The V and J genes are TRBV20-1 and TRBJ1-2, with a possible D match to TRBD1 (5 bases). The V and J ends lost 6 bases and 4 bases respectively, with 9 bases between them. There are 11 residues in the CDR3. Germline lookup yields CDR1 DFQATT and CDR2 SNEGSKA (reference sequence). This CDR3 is CSARDAYGYTF. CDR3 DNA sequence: TGCAGTGCGAGGGACGCCTATGGCTACACCTTC.

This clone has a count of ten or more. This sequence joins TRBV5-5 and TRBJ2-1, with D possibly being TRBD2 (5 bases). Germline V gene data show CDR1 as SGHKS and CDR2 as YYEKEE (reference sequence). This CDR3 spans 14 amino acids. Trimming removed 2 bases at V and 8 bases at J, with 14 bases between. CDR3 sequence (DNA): TGTGCCAGCAGCTTAGGGAGCATGGAGCATGAGCAGTTCTTC. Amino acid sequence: CASSLGSMEHEQFF.

This CDR3 is CASSQSGEGVSGEQYF. The CDR3 DNA follows: TGCGCCAGCAGTCAATCGGGGGAGGGGGTCTCGGGCGAGCAGTACTTC. The V gene is TRBV23-1, the J gene TRBJ2-7; D is perhaps TRBD2 (7 bases). TRBV23-1 counts as an open reading frame of uncertain function. The CDR3 has 16 amino acids. Trimming removed 0 bases from V and 6 bases from J, with 18 bases in between.